This T cell receptor beta chain was observed in a study of cytomegalovirus exposure and HLA in healthy donors. Study-wide findings and caveats: The investigators catalogued 150 to 200 TCR beta chains as cytomegalovirus-associated. There were some public TCRs occurring in many donors, but most TCR sequences were rare. Immune exposure information available was restricted to CMV serostatus.

Germline CDR1 reads SGHVS; CDR2 reads FQNEAQ. The CDR3 has 16 residues. V dropped 1 base and J dropped 6; count of bases not matched to a gene: 8. The primer mix had 60 Vbeta and 13 Jbeta primers. Produced via immunoSEQ multiplex PCR; TCRdb's table is partial and in-frame only. The sample lists 150,000 to 200,000 clones; over 75% were seen once. Likely unrecorded immune exposures existed in these nominally healthy donors. Comments on this clone: Antigen specificity is unknown.

This chain links TRBV7-8 with TRBJ2-2, with 7 positions matching TRBD1. Sequencing was carried out using PBMCs. The sequence was collected from a girl in the first two years of life in good health and CMV-seronegative. CDR3 sequence reads: CASSLVGDRAAGELFF. CDR3 DNA: TGTGCCAGCAGCTTAGTAGGCGACAGGGCTGCCGGGGAGCTGTTTTTT. Supplemented by reference TRBV7-8 and TRBJ2-2, the full variable domain reads GAGVSQSPRYKVAKRGQDVALRCDPISGHVSLFWYQQALGQGPEFLTYFQNEAQLDKSGLPSDRFFAERPEGSVSTLKIQRTQQEDSAVYLCASSLVGDRAAGELFFGEGSRLTVL.